Listed below are T cell receptor beta chains from one sample, sequenced in a study of cytomegalovirus exposure and HLA in healthy donors. TCRdb's copy holds only in-frame clones and misses some; the assay was immunoSEQ multiplex PCR. The sample records approximately 170,000 clones, approximately 80% being singletons. The sample consisted of PBMCs. The receptors were gathered from a woman in her forties or fifties in good health and CMV-seropositive. Both conserved end residues are part of each CDR3. The D gene is left open where the match is weak. Size values are once, few and many counts, or a class for expanded clones, and some rows have none.

D: NA
V: TRBV7-2
size: NA
J: TRBJ1-2
DNA: TGTGCCAGCAGCTTAGGGGGACTTAACTATGGCTACACCTTC
CDR3: CASSLGGLNYGYTF

D: TRBD1
V: TRBV19
size: NA
J: TRBJ1-6
DNA: TGTGCCAGTAGTCACAGGGACAGCGGTTATAATTCACCCCTCCACTTT
CDR3: CASSHRDSGYNSPLHF

D: NA
V: TRBV7-9
size: NA
J: TRBJ2-1
DNA: TGTGCCAGCAGCTTGGGGGGGGGCAGGGGAAATGAGCAGTTCTTC
CDR3: CASSLGGGRGNEQFF

D: TRBD1
V: TRBV6-5
size: once
J: TRBJ1-2
DNA: TGTGCCAGCTCCAACTCAGGGGGCGGCTATGGCTACACCTTC
CDR3: CASSNSGGGYGYTF

D: TRBD2
V: TRBV2
size: NA
J: TRBJ2-3
DNA: TGTGCCAGCAGTCTAGGACTAGCGGGGGGCGGCACAGATACGCAGTATTTT
CDR3: CASSLGLAGGGTDTQYF

D: NA
V: TRBV6-6
size: NA
J: TRBJ1-2
DNA: TGTGCCAGCACTAATGGCGGGGACCCCCGAGGCTACACCTTC
CDR3: CASTNGGDPRGYTF

D: TRBD2
V: TRBV27
size: NA
J: TRBJ2-5
DNA: TGTGCCAGCCGCTTCGGGAGGTCCCCCCAAGAGACCCAGTACTTC
CDR3: CASRFGRSPQETQYF

D: NA
V: TRBV18
size: NA
J: TRBJ1-4
DNA: TGTGCCAGCTCACGGGGGGACGAAAAACTGTTTTTT
CDR3: CASSRGDEKLFF

D: NA
V: TRBV5-1
size: NA
J: TRBJ2-1
DNA: TGCGCCAGCAGCAAGAGAGACAATGAGCAGTTCTTC
CDR3: CASSKRDNEQFF

D: TRBD2
V: TRBV10-2
size: NA
J: TRBJ2-2
DNA: TGCGCCAGCAGCCGACTAGCGCACACCGGGGAGCTGTTTTTT
CDR3: CASSRLAHTGELFF

D: TRBD1
V: TRBV4-1
size: NA
J: TRBJ1-6
DNA: TGCGCCAGCAGCCAAGAGGGACAGGGGTATAATTCACCCCTCCACTTT
CDR3: CASSQEGQGYNSPLHF

D: TRBD1
V: TRBV5-1
size: NA
J: TRBJ1-3
DNA: TGCGCCAGCAGCTCGGGACAGGGGGGAGGAAACACCATATATTTT
CDR3: CASSSGQGGGNTIYF

D: NA
V: TRBV6-5
size: NA
J: TRBJ1-5
DNA: TGTGCCAGCAAACCGCCGGGTGAAGGTCAGCCCCAGCATTTT
CDR3: CASKPPGEGQPQHF

D: TRBD1
V: TRBV27
size: NA
J: TRBJ2-7
DNA: TGTGCCAGCAGACCCCTAGACAGGGGGCCCGACGAGCAGTACTTC
CDR3: CASRPLDRGPDEQYF

D: NA
V: TRBV7-9
size: few
J: TRBJ2-2
DNA: TGTGCCAGCAGCTTAAGGCCCCCAGGGATCAGTAACACCGGGGAGCTGTTTTTT
CDR3: CASSLRPPGISNTGELFF

D: NA
V: TRBV28
size: NA
J: TRBJ2-7
DNA: TGTGCCAGCAGTTTATTGACAGTAGCATCCTACGAGCAGTACTTC
CDR3: CASSLLTVASYEQYF

D: NA
V: TRBV15
size: NA
J: TRBJ2-7
DNA: TGTGCCACCAGCAGAGATCTACCTCCGGGACACCTCTCCTACGAGCAGTACTTC
CDR3: CATSRDLPPGHLSYEQYF

D: TRBD1
V: TRBV6-1
size: NA
J: TRBJ1-1
DNA: TGTGCCAGCGGCCCCGGGACAGTGAACACTGAAGCTTTCTTT
CDR3: CASGPGTVNTEAFF

D: TRBD1
V: TRBV6-6
size: few
J: TRBJ1-1
DNA: TGTGCCACTGGGGGGACAGCTGTATTTCGGGCTTTCTTT
CDR3: CATGGTAVFRAFF

D: TRBD2
V: TRBV5-1
size: once
J: TRBJ2-3
DNA: TGCGCCAGCAGCTCGAGCGGGGGGCTAGGAGATACGCAGTATTTT
CDR3: CASSSSGGLGDTQYF

D: TRBD2
V: TRBV10-2
size: NA
J: TRBJ2-3
DNA: TGCGCCAGCAGTGAGTCGATGAAGCGGGGGGGAACAGATACGCAGTATTTT
CDR3: CASSESMKRGGTDTQYF

D: TRBD2
V: TRBV7-2
size: few
J: TRBJ2-1
DNA: TGTGCCAGCAGCTCCCGGACTAGCGGGGATTACAATGAGCAGTTCTTC
CDR3: CASSSRTSGDYNEQFF

D: NA
V: TRBV15
size: once
J: TRBJ2-1
DNA: TGTGCCACCAGCGAATCACAGGGCTCCTACAATGAGCAGTTCTTC
CDR3: CATSESQGSYNEQFF

D: NA
V: TRBV7-3
size: NA
J: TRBJ1-1
DNA: TGTGCCAGCAGTAACCCGGGGAACACTGAAGCTTTCTTT
CDR3: CASSNPGNTEAFF

D: NA
V: TRBV30
size: NA
J: TRBJ2-7
DNA: TGTGCCTTAGGGGGGGGGCCTGCCGAGCAGTACTTC
CDR3: CALGGGPAEQYF

D: TRBD2
V: TRBV27
size: NA
J: TRBJ2-7
DNA: TGTGCCAGCAGACCCTTCATGGGACTAGCGGGAAATGAGCAGTACTTC
CDR3: CASRPFMGLAGNEQYF

D: NA
V: TRBV28
size: NA
J: TRBJ2-2
DNA: TGTGCCAGCAGTGGTAGGGGGTTGATTAACACCGGGGAGCTGTTTTTT
CDR3: CASSGRGLINTGELFF

D: NA
V: TRBV23-1
size: NA
J: TRBJ2-1
DNA: TGCGCCAGCAGTCCGGGACTGTACAATGAGCAGTTCTTC
CDR3: CASSPGLYNEQFF

D: TRBD1
V: TRBV2
size: NA
J: TRBJ2-7
DNA: TGTGCCAGCAGTGAAGTTGTAGGGGGCCGGGACAGGGGTGACGAGCAGTACTTC
CDR3: CASSEVVGGRDRGDEQYF